Below, 19 T cell receptor beta chains from the same sample are listed, as sequenced in a study of glioma-infiltrating T cells after dendritic cell vaccination. Sequenced by immunoSEQ multiplex PCR; TCRdb stores in-frame clones only, minus some. In the table there are roughly 96,000 clones, about 80% of which are singletons. The material sequenced was blood, taken before dendritic cell vaccination. Receptors originate from a human donor with glioblastoma.

The chain is built from TRBV5-1 and TRBJ2-5; D perhaps matches TRBD1 (5 bases). CDR1 is SGHRS and CDR2 is YFSETQ in the germline V gene. The length of the CDR3 is 15 residues. Trimming took 6 bases from V and 1 from J, leaving 16 bases between them. The CDR3 DNA reads as TGCGCCAGCACCCGACAGCAGGGAACCCAAGAGACCCAGTACTTC. This sequence encodes CASTRQQGTQETQYF.

V is TRBV6-1 and J is TRBJ1-2; D possibly corresponds to TRBD1 (5 bases). CDR3 length: 13 residues. The germline V gene encodes CDR1 MNHNS and CDR2 SASEGT. Between the trimmed V and J ends, which lost 11 bases and 4 bases, there was a span of 17 bases. This CDR3 is CAVQIRGTYGYTF. CDR3 DNA: TGTGCCGTACAAATTAGGGGAACCTATGGCTACACCTTC.

The chain carries TRBV19 and TRBJ2-2; 11 nucleotides align to TRBD1. The junction had 5 bases not matched to a gene; V was cut back by 6 bases and J by 5 bases. Germline lookup yields CDR1 LNHDA and CDR2 SQIVND (reference sequence). This CDR3 is built from 15 residues. The CDR3 coding sequence is TGTGCCAGTAGAGGACAGGGGGCGCGGACCGGGGAGCTGTTTTTT. Residues: CASRGQGARTGELFF.

The J gene is TRBJ1-2, the V gene TRBV6-1, with D uncertain. Germline CDR1 and CDR2: MNHNS and SASEGT. The length of the CDR3 is 15 residues. The V gene lost 5 bases and the J gene lost 4 bases, with 17 bases spanning the gap. CDR3 residues: CASSNERVVVYGYTF. The CDR3 DNA reads as TGTGCCAGCAGTAACGAGAGGGTGGTCGTCTATGGCTACACCTTC.

This sequence joins TRBV5-1 and TRBJ2-1; 11 nucleotides agree with TRBD2. Germline assignment: CDR1 SGHRS and CDR2 YFSETQ. The CDR3 length is 16 residues. Losses at the gene ends were 2 bases for V and 7 bases for J; bases not matched to a gene: 8. The CDR3: CASSLSLAGGGNEQFF. CDR3 sequence (DNA): TGCGCCAGCAGCTTATCCCTAGCGGGAGGAGGAAATGAGCAGTTCTTC.

The genes are TRBV5-4 and TRBJ2-5, with D unresolved. Looked up from germline, CDR1 is SGHNT and CDR2 is YYREEE (reference sequence). V lost 4 bases, J lost 4 bases, and 11 bases lay in between. This CDR3 has 13 residues. The CDR3 protein is CASSPNRLETQYF. The CDR3 bases are TGTGCCAGCAGCCCTAATCGCTTAGAGACCCAGTACTTC. Full variable domain (outside the CDR3, taken from reference TRBV5-4 and TRBJ2-5): ETGVTQSPTHLIKTRGQQVTLRCSSQSGHNTVSWYQQALGQGPQFIFQYYREEENGRGNFPPRFSGLQFPNYSSELNVNALELDDSALYLCASSPNRLETQYFGPGTRLLVL.

This chain joins TRBV5-4 and TRBJ1-1; D is unclear. The CDR3 is 11 residues long. Germline CDR1 reads SGHNT; CDR2 reads YYREEE (reference sequence). Trimming removed 4 bases at V and 1 base at J, with 2 bases between. The CDR3 protein is CASSQNTEAFF. In DNA, the CDR3 is TGTGCCAGCAGCCAGAACACTGAAGCTTTCTTT.

The chain links TRBV5-1 to TRBJ2-7; 11 bases align to TRBD1. From germline, CDR1 is SGHRS and CDR2 YFSETQ. With 4 bases clipped from V and 3 bases from J, the junction kept 3 bases outside the gene matches. There are 14 residues in the CDR3. Written as DNA, the CDR3 is TGCGCCAGCAGCGGGGGACAGGGGGGCTACGAGCAGTACTTC. Its translation: CASSGGQGGYEQYF.

V usage is TRBV27 and J usage is TRBJ2-5; no clear D gene. Trimming shortened V by 2 bases and J by 1 base, and 11 bases separated the two germline ends. This CDR3 has 15 amino acids. CDR1 is MNHEY, CDR2 SMNVEV, per germline (reference sequence). The CDR3 is CASSLISQLQETQYF. The CDR3 DNA follows: TGTGCCAGCAGTTTAATTTCACAGCTCCAAGAGACCCAGTACTTC.

The chain recombines TRBV25-1 with TRBJ2-7; 8 bases match TRBD1. The CDR3 consists of 14 residues. V lost 4 bases and J lost 2; bases outside the gene matches: 4. The germline V gene has CDR1 MGHDK and CDR2 SYGVNS. CDR3 residues: CASSGTGITYEQYF. The CDR3 nucleotides are TGTGCCAGCAGTGGGACAGGGATTACCTACGAGCAGTACTTC.

The chain joins TRBV5-6 to TRBJ2-7; 8 bases align to TRBD2. CDR1 is SGHDT, CDR2 YYEEEE, per germline. Losses at the gene ends were 2 bases for V and 0 bases for J; bases not matched to a gene: 4. This CDR3 is 15 amino acids long. CDR3 sequence (DNA): TGTGCCAGCAGCTTTCTAGCGGGCAACTCCTACGAGCAGTACTTC. This gives the protein CASSFLAGNSYEQYF.

The chain couples TRBV7-8 to TRBJ1-5; no reliable D call. The CDR3 has 14 residues. Trimming pared 2 bases from V and 2 bases from J, leaving 7 bases between. Germline CDR1 reads SGHVS; CDR2 reads FQNEAQ. The CDR3 DNA sequence: TGTGCCAGCAGCTTACCGGGTCGCAATCAGCCCCAGCATTTT. This encodes CASSLPGRNQPQHF.

The V call is TRBV27, the J call TRBJ2-2, with D possibly matching TRBD2 (5 bases). V gave up 7 bases and J gave up 4 bases, with 16 bases separating them. The length of the CDR3 is 15 residues. Germline V gene lookup returns CDR1 MNHEY and CDR2 SMNVEV (reference sequence). The CDR3 reads CASKPTTSGTGELFF. The DNA of the CDR3 is TGTGCCAGCAAGCCCACTACCAGCGGCACCGGGGAGCTGTTTTTT.

CDR3 region: CASSPWTSGDNTGELFF. For the CDR3, the DNA is TGTGCCAGCTCACCATGGACTAGCGGGGATAACACCGGGGAGCTGTTTTTT. The chain joins TRBV18 to TRBJ2-2, with TRBD2 matching over 12 bases. CDR1 and CDR2 (germline): KGHSH, LQKENI. The CDR3 has 17 amino acids. The V segment lost 2 bases and the J segment 2 bases; nucleotides outside the gene matches: 3.

V usage is TRBV9 and J usage is TRBJ1-1; 7 bases map to TRBD1. Trimming cost V 4 bases and J 4 bases; bases outside gene matches: 10. The CDR3 length is 15 residues. CDR1 SGDLS and CDR2 YYNGEE come from the germline V gene. The CDR3 region has the DNA TGTGCCAGCAGCCTAACACAGGGGTCTCGCACTGAAGCTTTCTTT. Encoded protein: CASSLTQGSRTEAFF.

The rearrangement links TRBV28 to TRBJ2-1; TRBD1 aligns across 9 bases. V lost 6 bases, J lost 5 bases, and 2 bases stayed unmatched. This CDR3 spans 13 amino acids. In germline, CDR1 is MDHEN, CDR2 SYDVKM. CDR3 DNA sequence: TGTGCCAGCAGAAGGACAGGGGACAATGAGCAGTTCTTC. Translation: CASRRTGDNEQFF.

The CDR3 DNA is TGTGCCAGCAGCTATCGGACAGGGAGGACAGATACGCAGTATTTT. It is translated as CASSYRTGRTDTQYF. The chain links TRBV5-4 to TRBJ2-3; 8 bases map to TRBD1. Germline V gene lookup returns CDR1 SGHNT and CDR2 YYREEE (reference sequence). CDR3 length equals 15 residues. J was trimmed by 3 bases and V by 3 bases; bases with no gene match: 6.

V usage is TRBV5-1 and J usage is TRBJ2-3, with 12 nucleotides matching TRBD1. Germline V gene sequence: CDR1 SGHRS, CDR2 YFSETQ. This CDR3 region has 15 residues. V dropped 4 bases and J dropped 6; count of bases not matched to a gene: 6. The CDR3 spells CASSRRGQGADTQYF. The CDR3 nucleotides read TGCGCCAGCAGCAGGAGGGGACAGGGGGCGGATACGCAGTATTTT.

The chain couples TRBV7-8 to TRBJ1-1, with TRBD1 matching over 7 bases. The CDR3 runs 17 residues. Germline trimming cut 5 bases from V and 1 base from J; bases unmatched to any gene: 13. Germline assignment: CDR1 SGHVS and CDR2 FQNEAQ. The chain's CDR3 is CASSPPPYRGKNTEAFF. Here the CDR3 DNA reads TGTGCCAGCAGCCCACCTCCGTACAGGGGTAAGAACACTGAAGCTTTCTTT.